This T cell receptor (beta chain) was sequenced in a study of blood T cell repertoires in COVID-19. For the study at large: Spain, Italy and the United States supplied samples that represented acute and convalescent COVID-19. Sources were T cells, B-cell-depleted T cells, or PBMCs; the material itself was cDNA or gDNA.

Germline CDR1 and CDR2: LNHNV and YYDKDF (reference sequence). The CDR3 has 16 residues. V trimming: 1 base; J trimming: 0 bases; junction bases outside the gene matches: 5. Authors' processing steps: Estimation of nucleated cell counts relied on the amplification of reference gene primers. TCRdb's table, derived via immunoSEQ multiplex PCR, lists solely in-frame clones and lacks some. V, J and clone size were drawn from that table, and D and trimming were deduced from the DNA. The sample lists about 75,000 clones; more than 65% were seen once. This clone was seen once. The V gene is TRBV15, the J gene TRBJ2-7; 8 bases map to TRBD2. The sequenced sample consisted of peripheral blood. The sequence was obtained from a woman aged 80 or older with active or convalescent COVID-19. Here the CDR3 reads CATSRAGGRSSYEQYF. CDR3 sequence (DNA): TGTGCCACCAGCAGAGCGGGGGGGAGGTCCTCCTACGAGCAGTACTTC. The whole variable domain, filled in from reference TRBV15 and TRBJ2-7, reads DAMVIQNPRYQVTQFGKPVTLSCSQTLNHNVMYWYQQKSSQAPKLLFHYYDKDFNNEADTPDNFQSRRPNTSFCFLDIRSPGLGDTAMYLCATSRAGGRSSYEQYFGPGTRLTVT.